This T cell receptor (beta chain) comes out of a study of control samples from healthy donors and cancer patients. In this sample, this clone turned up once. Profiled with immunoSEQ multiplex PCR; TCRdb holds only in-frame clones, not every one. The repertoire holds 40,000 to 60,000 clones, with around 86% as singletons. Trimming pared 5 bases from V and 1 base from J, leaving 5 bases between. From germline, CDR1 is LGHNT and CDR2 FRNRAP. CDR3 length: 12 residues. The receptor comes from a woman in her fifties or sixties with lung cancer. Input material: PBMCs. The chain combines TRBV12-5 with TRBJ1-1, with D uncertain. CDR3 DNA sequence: TGTGCTAGTGGTGACCCGAACACTGAAGCTTTCTTT. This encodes CASGDPNTEAFF. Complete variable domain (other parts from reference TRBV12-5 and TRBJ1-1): DARVTQTPRHKVTEMGQEVTMRCQPILGHNTVFWYRQTMMQGLELLAYFRNRAPLDDSGMPKDRFSAEMPDATLATLKIQPSEPRDSAVYFCASGDPNTEAFFGQGTRLTVV.